This T cell receptor beta chain is drawn from a study of T cell responses to AZD1222 COVID-19 vaccine. Notes on the study in general: Unmutated variant regions are reportedly targeted by nearly half of spike-specific TCRs. Sampling that yielded the repertoires occurred only after the peak T cell response. Donors skewed white British and female; clonal diversity was possibly underestimated.

The table came from immunoSEQ multiplex PCR; TCRdb's copy has only in-frame clones and leaves some out. The top ten hold 1.6% of the sample, which has some 180,000 clones, under 95% seen once. From germline, CDR1 is SQVTM and CDR2 ANQGSEA. The CDR3 consists of 10 residues. Notes on this clone: What it binds is unknown.

The chain combines TRBV29-1 with TRBJ2-5; 8 bases are a match to TRBD1. The sample in question was peripheral blood, obtained 28 days after the second AZD1222 dose. The origin of this receptor is an adult who received the AZD1222 COVID-19 vaccine. CDR3 sequence reads: CTGGDETQYF. For the CDR3, the DNA is TGCACAGGGGGCGATGAGACCCAGTACTTC.